Below, 8 T cell receptor beta chains from the same sample are listed, as sequenced in a study of T cell changes during pregnancy in multiple sclerosis. Method: immunoSEQ multiplex PCR; TCRdb's copy keeps in-frame clones and lacks some. The repertoire holds about 38,000 clones, about 91% seen once, with roughly 12% in the top ten. Material: CD8+ T cells from peripheral blood mononuclear cells, obtained after pregnancy. The receptors derive from a female donor with multiple sclerosis, enrolled in a pregnancy study.

The chain is built from TRBV30 and TRBJ1-4; D ambiguous. Trimming cost V 5 bases and J 5 bases, with 12 bases left between them. CDR1 and CDR2 (germline): GTSNPN, SVGIG (reference sequence). The CDR3 spans 13 residues. The CDR3: CAWAEAENEKLFF. CDR3 coding DNA: TGTGCCTGGGCCGAGGCAGAAAATGAAAAACTGTTTTTT.

V and J are TRBV19 and TRBJ2-6; 7 bases map to TRBD1. Looked up from germline, CDR1 is LNHDA and CDR2 is SQIVND (reference sequence). The CDR3 runs to 17 residues. With V trimmed by 9 bases and J by 0 bases, 11 bases remained unmatched. The CDR3 bases are TGTGCCAGGAGCTGGGACAGCGGAACCTCTGGGGCCAACGTCCTGACTTTC. It codes for CARSWDSGTSGANVLTF.

V usage is TRBV25-1 and J usage is TRBJ2-2; 7 bases are shared with TRBD1. The germline V gene encodes CDR1 MGHDK and CDR2 SYGVNS. The junction had 12 bases not matched to a gene; V was cut back by 8 bases and J by 3 bases. The CDR3 totals 16 residues. In DNA, the CDR3 is TGTGCCAGCGAAAAAAGACAGGGCCGATACACCGGGGAGCTGTTTTTT. It encodes CASEKRQGRYTGELFF.

The chain carries TRBV4-1 and TRBJ2-7; the D gene is possibly TRBD2 (6 bases). The CDR3 runs to 15 residues. CDR1 and CDR2 (germline): MGHRA, YSYEKL. Trimming pared 6 bases from V and 3 bases from J, leaving 18 bases between. CDR3 bases: TGCGCCAGCAGTTTAACTCTTGGGCGGGACTACGAGCAGTACTTC. Translation gives CASSLTLGRDYEQYF.

The V call is TRBV13, the J call TRBJ2-1; 10 nucleotides line up with TRBD2. With V trimmed by 6 bases and J by 5 bases, 10 bases remained unmatched. CDR1 and CDR2 from the germline V gene are PRHDT and FYEKMQ (reference sequence). The CDR3 runs to 16 residues. CDR3 sequence: CASSSGLAGGHNEQFF. DNA of the CDR3: TGTGCCAGCAGTTCTGGTTTAGCGGGGGGCCACAATGAGCAGTTCTTC.

J is TRBJ2-1 and V is TRBV7-8; 9 positions agree with TRBD2. Trimming cost V 11 bases and J 7 bases; bases outside gene matches: 6. This CDR3 spans 12 amino acids. CDR1 and CDR2 from the germline V gene are SGHVS and FQNEAQ. For the CDR3, the DNA is TGTGCCGCTACTAGCGGGCCGAATGAGCAGTTCTTC. This encodes CAATSGPNEQFF.

This clone was seen a few times. This sequence joins TRBV2 and TRBJ1-1; the D is unclear. Trimming cost V 6 bases and J 5 bases, with 10 bases left between them. This CDR3 has 12 amino acids. Germline CDR1 SNHLY, CDR2 FYNNEI. The CDR3 spells CASRAGYTEAFF. The CDR3 nucleotides are TGTGCCAGCAGAGCGGGGTATACTGAAGCTTTCTTT.

The chain links TRBV30 to TRBJ2-7, with 7 bases matching TRBD2. The CDR3 spans 14 residues. V shed 0 bases and J 0 bases; nucleotides not matched to a gene: 2. The germline V gene has CDR1 GTSNPN and CDR2 SVGIG (reference sequence). The CDR3: CAWSVGDYSYEQYF. The CDR3 region has the DNA TGTGCCTGGAGTGTAGGGGACTACTCCTACGAGCAGTACTTC.